These T cell receptor beta chains were read from a single sample in a study of T cell responses to AZD1222 COVID-19 vaccine. Produced via immunoSEQ multiplex PCR; TCRdb's table is partial and in-frame only. The table includes fewer than 200,000 clones, 90% detected once. The source was peripheral blood, collected on day 0 of AZD1222 vaccination. The receptor set was obtained from an adult in good health. CDR3s include the opening cysteine and the closing phenylalanine or tryptophan. The order of the fields is CDR3 length, V gene, J gene, D gene, clone size, CDR3 DNA, CDR3 protein. The D gene is left open where the match is weak. Clone size is given for some rows only: seen once, a few or many times, or a class if the clone is expanded.

14	TRBV15	TRBJ1-6	.	.	TGTGCCACCAGCAGATTGGGGGGGAATTCACCCCTCCACTTT	CATSRLGGNSPLHF
17	TRBV28	TRBJ1-2	TRBD1	once	TGTGCCAGCAGTTTATTCGGACAGGGGGGATCTAACTATGGCTACACCTTC	CASSLFGQGGSNYGYTF
16	TRBV2	TRBJ2-1	TRBD2	.	TGTGCCAGCAGTGAAGAGATCGGACTAGCGGGGAATGAGCAGTTCTTC	CASSEEIGLAGNEQFF
14	TRBV6-2/TRBV6-3	TRBJ2-1	.	.	TGTGCCAGCAGTTTACCTTCGCCACGGGGTGAGCAGTTCTTC	CASSLPSPRGEQFF
20	TRBV3-1/TRBV3-2	TRBJ1-6	.	.	TGTGCCAGCAGCCCCCGGGGCCAGTTAAGGCGCGAGGGCTATAATTCACCCCTCCACTTT	CASSPRGQLRREGYNSPLHF
16	TRBV19	TRBJ2-6	.	few	TGTGCCAGTAGTATAGAGGGGGGAACGGGGGCCAACGTCCTGACTTTC	CASSIEGGTGANVLTF
18	TRBV28	TRBJ1-5	.	once	TGTGCCAGCAGTTTACTAACGACAGTTCGATATAGCAATCAGCCCCAGCATTTT	CASSLLTTVRYSNQPQHF
14	TRBV11-1	TRBJ2-2	.	.	TGTGCCAGCAGCTTACGAACGAACACCGGGGAGCTGTTTTTT	CASSLRTNTGELFF
19	TRBV14	TRBJ2-1	TRBD2	.	TGTGCCAGCAGCGAATACCGGACTAGCGGGGGGGGATCCTACAATGAGCAGTTCTTC	CASSEYRTSGGGSYNEQFF
14	TRBV6-5	TRBJ1-2	.	.	TGTGCCAGCAGTTACCGGGTGGGGAACTATGGCTACACCTTC	CASSYRVGNYGYTF
15	TRBV10-1	TRBJ2-2	TRBD2	once	TGCGCCACCAGTCCCCTAGCGGGGGGCGGCGGGGAGCTGTTTTTT	CATSPLAGGGGELFF
14	TRBV19	TRBJ1-1	.	.	TGTGCCAGTAGTATAATTGGGCGAAACACTGAAGCTTTCTTT	CASSIIGRNTEAFF
15	TRBV30	TRBJ1-6	.	.	TGTGCCTGGAGTGTACGTGGCAATGATAATTCACCCCTCCACTTT	CAWSVRGNDNSPLHF
16	TRBV5-5	TRBJ1-1	.	.	TGTGCCAGCAGCTTGGCCTGGACAGTCCCCAACACTGAAGCTTTCTTT	CASSLAWTVPNTEAFF
15	TRBV18	TRBJ1-2	TRBD1	once	TGTGCCAGCTCACCACGACAGGGGGGGAGCTATGGCTACACCTTC	CASSPRQGGSYGYTF
16	TRBV30	TRBJ1-4	.	.	TGTGCCTGGAGTGTACGATGGGGGGCTAGGGGTGAAAAACTGTTTTTT	CAWSVRWGARGEKLFF
17	TRBV11-3	TRBJ2-2	TRBD2	once	TGTGCCAGCAGCTTAAGGACTAGCGGGAGTCGCACCGGGGAGCTGTTTTTT	CASSLRTSGSRTGELFF
16	TRBV11-2	TRBJ1-4	.	.	TGTGCCAGCAGCTTAGATAGAACACAGTCGGGTGAAAAACTGTTTTTT	CASSLDRTQSGEKLFF
18	TRBV7-2	TRBJ2-6	.	.	TGTGCCAGCAGCTCTTATAGACGGTTACCCTCTGGGGCCAACGTCCTGACTTTC	CASSSYRRLPSGANVLTF
21	TRBV7-6	TRBJ1-6	TRBD1	.	TGTGCCAGCAGCTTAGCGCCACGTCTTTCCTCGACAGGGCGAAATAATTCACCCCTCCACTTT	CASSLAPRLSSTGRNNSPLHF
17	TRBV6-1	TRBJ2-7	.	once	TGTGCCAGCAGTGAAGTAAGTGGCATCAGGGGTTACTACGAGCAGTACTTC	CASSEVSGIRGYYEQYF
16	TRBV27	TRBJ2-2	.	.	TGTGCCAGCAGTTTGCTTGGATTGACAGGAGGCGGGGAGCTGTTTTTT	CASSLLGLTGGGELFF
12	TRBV14	TRBJ2-7	.	.	TGTGCCAGCAGCCAAGCCCCCTTTGAGCAGTACTTC	CASSQAPFEQYF
17	TRBV4-1	TRBJ2-1	.	.	TGCGCCAGCAGCCAAGGCGACCCGCATAGCTCCTACAATGAGCAGTTCTTC	CASSQGDPHSSYNEQFF
14	TRBV2	TRBJ2-5	.	once	TGTGCCAGCAGTCCGCCGACCGTGAGTGGGACCCAGTACTTC	CASSPPTVSGTQYF
14	TRBV11-2	TRBJ2-2	TRBD1	.	TGTGCCAGCAGCTTAGGAGACAGGGCCGGGGAGCTGTTTTTT	CASSLGDRAGELFF
12	TRBV11-1	TRBJ1-2	.	once	TGTGCCAGCAGCTTAAGAGGGCATGGCTACACCTTC	CASSLRGHGYTF
14	TRBV6-5	TRBJ2-7	TRBD2	.	TGTGCCAGCAACCCAGCGGGGGGTCCTATTGAGCAGTACTTC	CASNPAGGPIEQYF
13	TRBV27	TRBJ1-2	.	.	TGTGCCAGCAAGGGTTCGGGGATCTATGGCTACACCTTC	CASKGSGIYGYTF
14	TRBV6-5	TRBJ2-3	.	.	TGTGCCAGCAGCCTGACAGAGCCCCCAGATACGCAGTATTTT	CASSLTEPPDTQYF
15	TRBV3-1/TRBV3-2	TRBJ1-5	.	.	TGTGCCAGCAGCCGAGGGTGGGGTAGCAATCAGCCCCAGCATTTT	CASSRGWGSNQPQHF
13	TRBV28	TRBJ1-5	TRBD1	.	TGTGCCAGCAGGACAGGGGGTAATCAGCCCCAGCATTTT	CASRTGGNQPQHF
12	TRBV28	TRBJ2-3	.	.	TGTGCCAGCAGTCCTAGCACAGATACGCAGTATTTT	CASSPSTDTQYF
15	TRBV18	TRBJ1-2	TRBD1	once	TGTGCCAGCTCACCCACAGGGGGCGAGGTCTATGGCTACACCTTC	CASSPTGGEVYGYTF
14	TRBV3-1/TRBV3-2	TRBJ2-7	TRBD2	.	TGTGCCAGCAGCCACTCTAGCGGGAGCTACGAGCAGTACTTC	CASSHSSGSYEQYF
18	TRBV28	TRBJ1-6	.	.	TGTGCCAGCAGTTCCTCCGGGACCAGGAGCTCCTATAATTCACCCCTCCACTTT	CASSSSGTRSSYNSPLHF
18	TRBV6-4	TRBJ1-2	.	.	TGTGCCAGCAGCCTAAGTTGGGGCCCCAAGGGGATCAACTATGGCTACACCTTC	CASSLSWGPKGINYGYTF
16	TRBV28	TRBJ1-6	.	.	TGTGCCAGCAGCCCGGGGCTTGCAGGGGCCTATTCACCCCTCCACTTT	CASSPGLAGAYSPLHF
15	TRBV7-3	TRBJ2-3	TRBD2	.	TGTGCCAGCAGCTCGAGCGGGGTGAGCACAGATACGCAGTATTTT	CASSSSGVSTDTQYF
18	TRBV9	TRBJ2-3	TRBD2	.	TGTGCCAGCAGCGAGCTTATAGCTACGGGGGGGCGGGCAGATACGCAGTATTTT	CASSELIATGGRADTQYF
15	TRBV7-9	TRBJ1-4	.	.	TGTGCCAGCAGCCCGCAGGCGACAGGCAATGAAAAACTGTTTTTT	CASSPQATGNEKLFF
15	TRBV3-1/TRBV3-2	TRBJ1-3	.	few	TGTGCCAGCAGCTCGCAACCAGGGTCTGGAAACACCATATATTTT	CASSSQPGSGNTIYF
13	TRBV27	TRBJ2-7	.	few	TGTGCCAGCAGTTTAAAGATCTCCTACGAGCAGTACTTC	CASSLKISYEQYF